This T cell receptor (beta chain) appears in the sequencing data of a study of blood T cell repertoires in COVID-19 (dated by TCRdb to 2019 to 2021). Regarding the study in general: Samples covering the acute and convalescent phases of COVID-19 were provided by collaborators in the United States, Italy and Spain. The samples were drawn from two sources: the first 160 participants of the ongoing ImmuneRACE study, and 1,254 subjects contributed by 6 global collaborators. Nearly every sample came with metadata listing a de-identified subject ID, COVID-19 status, age in years and sex. The dataset comprised deeply sampled blood TCRbeta repertoires from subjects exposed to, actively infected with, or recovered from COVID-19. Where available, HLA class I and class II types were obtained from metadata supplied by the sample provider rather than from assay-based typing. The prospective study material was composed of cDNA or gDNA derived from T cells, B-cell-depleted T cells, or PBMCs. A freely available public database, intended as a resource for researchers studying the immune response to SARS-CoV-2, is where the repertoires were released. Results the study describes overall, beyond this receptor: The quantity of clinical and demographic metadata differed by source and by participant and was supplied without curation.

TCRbeta CDR3 regions were amplified from genomic DNA by means of the immunoSEQ Assay, a bias-controlled multiplex PCR. On the authors' methods: The number of nucleated cells in each sample was estimated by amplification of reference gene primers within the assay. Sequence reads were collapsed and filtered to measure the absolute abundance of every unique TCRbeta CDR3 rearrangement. For each sample, productive Simpson clonality was calculated by taking the square root of Simpson's diversity index across productive rearrangements. TCRdb holds this immuneACCESS table with in-frame rearrangements only. Some clones are missing; in checked studies, unresolved V genes explain under half, and the rest has no known cause. The V and J calls and clone size were taken over from that table, and D and trimming were inferred from the DNA. Across this sample there are 170,000 or so clones, with just under 80% seen only once. 6.5% of the sample goes to the ten largest clones.

Whole blood was collected in K2EDTA tubes by collaborating institutions according to the institutions' own protocols. Collaborator samples were shipped for TCRbeta analysis as frozen whole blood, isolated PBMCs, or DNA extracted from either sample type. The cysteine opens and the phenylalanine closes a CDR3 of 14 amino acids. Of the read, only the CDR3 DNA is kept; its 42 bases are in frame from base 1. V is reduced by 0 bases and J by 3 bases, leaving a spacing of 9 bases between them. CDR1 and CDR2 were assigned from the germline V gene as SGHRS and YFSETQ. About this clone itself: Its specific antigen is unknown. Base qualities are not provided; no much larger clone lies one nucleotide away.

Rearrangement joined TRBV5-1 to TRBJ1-1; TRBD1 is possibly the D segment (6 matching bases). The TCR sequence derives from a man aged 65-85 years with active or convalescent COVID-19. Sequenced material: peripheral blood. CDR3 sequence: CASSLAGQYTEAFF. The sequenced DNA is TGCGCCAGCAGCTTGGCAGGACAGTACACTGAAGCTTTCTTT.